Listed below are T cell receptor beta chains from one sample, sequenced in a study of T cells in Graves' hyperthyroidism and ophthalmopathy. TCRdb passed the multiplex PCR reads through MiXCR, listing each CDR3 protein once. The table lists 500,000 to 800,000 distinct CDR3 sequences, roughly 46% of them singletons. Sequenced sample: peripheral blood or thyroid tissue (not recorded which). Receptors originate from an adult man with Graves' disease, either hyperthyroidism or ophthalmopathy (not recorded which). Each CDR3 is given with its conserved first and last residue. A D gene is named only where the DNA matches it firmly. Clone sizes are given selectively: once, few, many, or a class where the clone is expanded.

v_gene: TRBV2
j_gene: TRBJ1-2
abundance: few
d_gene: NA
CDR3nt: TGTGCCAGCAGAGATATCCAGGGCGGTGGCTACACCTTC
CDR3aa: CASRDIQGGGYTF

v_gene: TRBV29-1
j_gene: TRBJ2-5
abundance: NA
d_gene: NA
CDR3nt: TGCAGCGTTAGGACAGAGACCCAGTACTTC
CDR3aa: CSVRTETQYF

v_gene: TRBV29-1
j_gene: TRBJ1-1
abundance: many
d_gene: NA
CDR3nt: TGCAGCGTTGACAGGGCGGTCACTGAAGCTTTCTTT
CDR3aa: CSVDRAVTEAFF

v_gene: TRBV6-5
j_gene: TRBJ1-6
abundance: many
d_gene: TRBD1
CDR3nt: TGTGCCAGCAGTCCTGGCGACAGGGCTTATTCACCCCTCCACTTT
CDR3aa: CASSPGDRAYSPLHF

v_gene: TRBV15
j_gene: TRBJ1-5
abundance: many
d_gene: NA
CDR3nt: TGTGCCACCAGCCGGGCCAGGGGCAGGGATCAGCCCCAGCATTTT
CDR3aa: CATSRARGRDQPQHF

v_gene: TRBV7-2
j_gene: TRBJ2-7
abundance: NA
d_gene: NA
CDR3nt: TGTGCCAGCAAGGTTGGCGGCGCCTCCTACGAGCAGTACTTC
CDR3aa: CASKVGGASYEQYF

v_gene: TRBV7-9
j_gene: TRBJ2-7
abundance: NA
d_gene: TRBD2
CDR3nt: TGTGCCAGCCTCTCAGCGGGGGGGTCCCAGTACTTC
CDR3aa: CASLSAGGSQYF

v_gene: TRBV12-3/TRBV12-4
j_gene: TRBJ2-6
abundance: NA
d_gene: NA
CDR3nt: TGTACCAGCAGTCAAGACAACTCTGGGGCCAACGTCCTGACTTTC
CDR3aa: CTSSQDNSGANVLTF

v_gene: TRBV7-9
j_gene: TRBJ2-2
abundance: NA
d_gene: NA
CDR3nt: TGTGCCAGCAGCCGGCTGGGCGGGGAGCTGTTTTTT
CDR3aa: CASSRLGGELFF

v_gene: TRBV2
j_gene: TRBJ2-1
abundance: once
d_gene: TRBD2
CDR3nt: TGTGCCAGCAGCTCGTTTGGGACTAGCTCCGCCAATGAGCAGTTCTTC
CDR3aa: CASSSFGTSSANEQFF

v_gene: TRBV10-2
j_gene: TRBJ1-6
abundance: NA
d_gene: NA
CDR3nt: TGCGCCAGCAGTGAGTCCTGGGTTAGAGATTCACCCCTCCACTTT
CDR3aa: CASSESWVRDSPLHF

v_gene: TRBV29-1
j_gene: TRBJ1-3
abundance: NA
d_gene: NA
CDR3nt: TGCAGCTCATGGCGGAGGGGAAACACCATATATTTT
CDR3aa: CSSWRRGNTIYF

v_gene: TRBV12-3/TRBV12-4
j_gene: TRBJ1-2
abundance: once
d_gene: NA
CDR3nt: TGTGCCAGCAGTTTAGCGGGACGGAGGGTCTATGGCTACACCTTC
CDR3aa: CASSLAGRRVYGYTF

v_gene: TRBV20-1
j_gene: TRBJ1-5
abundance: NA
d_gene: NA
CDR3nt: TGCAGTGCTAGTATCGTGCCAGGTCAGGGGCTGGATCAGCCCCAGCATTTT
CDR3aa: CSASIVPGQGLDQPQHF

v_gene: TRBV9
j_gene: TRBJ1-1
abundance: once
d_gene: NA
CDR3nt: TGTGCCAGCACCGCGGACAGTTTGAACACTGAAGCCTTCTTT
CDR3aa: CASTADSLNTEAFF

v_gene: TRBV7-2
j_gene: TRBJ2-7
abundance: NA
d_gene: TRBD2
CDR3nt: TGTGCCAGCAGCTTAGGGTTCGGAGCGGGAGAACGTAACGAGCAGTACTTC
CDR3aa: CASSLGFGAGERNEQYF

v_gene: TRBV19
j_gene: TRBJ1-6
abundance: NA
d_gene: NA
CDR3nt: TGTGCCAGTAGTATATTCCGCACAGGGAGAGATTCACCCCTCCACTTT
CDR3aa: CASSIFRTGRDSPLHF

v_gene: TRBV2
j_gene: TRBJ1-5
abundance: few
d_gene: NA
CDR3nt: TGTGCCAGCAGGGAAGGGGGACCCAATCAGCCCCAGCATTTT
CDR3aa: CASREGGPNQPQHF

v_gene: TRBV24-1
j_gene: TRBJ2-2
abundance: many
d_gene: TRBD2
CDR3nt: TGTGCCACCAGCCGACTAGCGGGAGGGGCCGGGGAGCTGTTTTTT
CDR3aa: CATSRLAGGAGELFF

v_gene: TRBV20-1
j_gene: TRBJ1-1
abundance: NA
d_gene: NA
CDR3nt: TGCAGTGCTAGAGAATGGGGGACTGAAGCTTTCTTT
CDR3aa: CSAREWGTEAFF

v_gene: TRBV2
j_gene: TRBJ1-5
abundance: many
d_gene: NA
CDR3nt: TGTGCCAGCAGTATTGATCAGCCCCAGCATTTT
CDR3aa: CASSIDQPQHF

v_gene: TRBV5-1
j_gene: TRBJ2-6
abundance: many
d_gene: NA
CDR3nt: TGCGCCAGCGGAGGGGTTAGCGCCAACGTCCTGACTTTC
CDR3aa: CASGGVSANVLTF

v_gene: TRBV10-3
j_gene: TRBJ1-2
abundance: NA
d_gene: TRBD1
CDR3nt: TGTGCCAGCAGAGAGCAGGGGGCTCATGGCTACACCTTC
CDR3aa: CASREQGAHGYTF

v_gene: TRBV29-1
j_gene: TRBJ2-5
abundance: NA
d_gene: TRBD2
CDR3nt: TGCAGCCTCGGGACTAGCGGGACCCAAGAGACCCAGTACTTC
CDR3aa: CSLGTSGTQETQYF